This T cell receptor (beta chain) was sequenced in a study of blood T cell repertoires in COVID-19 (dated by TCRdb to about 2020). Turning to the overall study: Samples covering the acute and convalescent phases of COVID-19 were provided by collaborators in the United States, Italy and Spain. The material from the prospective study consisted of cDNA or gDNA derived from T cells, B-cell-depleted T cells, or PBMCs. Subjects who had been exposed to COVID-19, were actively infected with it, or had recovered from it provided the deeply sampled blood TCRbeta repertoires that made up the dataset. The repertoires were released in a freely available public database intended as a resource for research on the immune response to SARS-CoV-2. Samples came from the ongoing ImmuneRACE study (first 160 participants) plus 1,254 subjects from 6 global collaborators. A de-identified subject ID, COVID-19 status, age in years and sex were almost always included in the sample metadata. Where available, HLA class I and class II types were obtained from metadata supplied by the sample provider rather than from assay-based typing. Overall study results and their limits: The amount of clinical and demographic metadata varied by source and participant and was provided uncurated.

The immunoSEQ Assay, a bias-controlled multiplex PCR, was used to amplify TCRbeta CDR3 regions from genomic DNA. In the authors' own workflow: Nucleated cell counts per sample were estimated from amplification of reference gene primers within the assay. Sequence reads were collapsed and filtered to measure the absolute abundance of every unique TCRbeta CDR3 rearrangement. Productive Simpson clonality was computed per sample as the square root of Simpson's diversity index over productive rearrangements. The table was pulled from immuneACCESS by TCRdb, which kept in-frame rearrangements only. Such tables lose some clones; where checked, under half of the loss comes from unresolved V genes, and the rest has no known cause. D and trimming were read from the DNA, whereas the V and J calls and clone size are those reported in that table. For this sample there are under 250,000 clones; over 80% appear just once. The leading ten clones occupy roughly 2% of the sample.

Its CDR3 holds 17 amino acids, cysteine through phenylalanine. Only the CDR3 portion is preserved as DNA: 51 bases, with reading frame beginning at the first base. CDR1 is given as LNHNV and CDR2 as YYDKDF, both from the germline V gene (reference sequence). V and J are truncated by 0 bases and 0 bases respectively, leaving an intervening sequence of 12 bases. A second Seattle source provided samples from volunteer blood donors who had recovered from COVID-19. The collaborating institutions used their own protocols to collect whole blood in K2EDTA tubes. For TCRbeta analysis, collaborators shipped samples as frozen whole blood, isolated PBMCs, or DNA extracted from either of those sample types. Of note for this clone: Its cognate antigen has yet to be identified. No per-base quality is available; no much larger clone lies one base away.

The TCR originated in a man aged 25-45 years who had recovered from COVID-19. Sequencing was carried out using peripheral blood. The chain was built from TRBV15 and TRBJ1-5; the D gene is possibly TRBD1, with 6 bases matching. Here the CDR3 is given as CATSRDPGQDSNQPQHF. The bases read TGTGCCACCAGCAGAGATCCGGGACAAGATAGCAATCAGCCCCAGCATTTT.